The clone carrying this T cell receptor beta chain showed up many times. Antigen: not known. This record belongs to a study of T cells in Graves' hyperthyroidism and ophthalmopathy. Study results and caveats: Appearing also in blood were most of the thyroid clonotypes expanded above 0.001.

TCR beta CDR3 sequences were amplified from RNA transcripts. HTBI primers were used for first-round RT-PCR of the TCR CDR3. Each CDR3 protein is one row after TCRdb ran MiXCR on the multiplex PCR reads. This table holds 480,000 or so distinct CDR3 sequences, roughly an eighth found once. Recently diagnosed hyperthyroidism of less than 2 months' duration affected patients aged 18 to 65. Germline V lookup: CDR1 MNHNS, CDR2 SASEGT. The CDR3 is 12 residues long. Trimming removed 6 bases from V and 3 bases from J, with 9 bases in between. The specimen sequenced was blood. The sequence was obtained from a woman under 30 with Graves' hyperthyroidism. The chain employs TRBV6-1 and TRBJ2-7; D ambiguous. CDR3 loop: CASSPTNYEQYV. Written as DNA, the CDR3 is TGTGCCAGCAGCCCGACAAACTACGAGCAGTACGTC.